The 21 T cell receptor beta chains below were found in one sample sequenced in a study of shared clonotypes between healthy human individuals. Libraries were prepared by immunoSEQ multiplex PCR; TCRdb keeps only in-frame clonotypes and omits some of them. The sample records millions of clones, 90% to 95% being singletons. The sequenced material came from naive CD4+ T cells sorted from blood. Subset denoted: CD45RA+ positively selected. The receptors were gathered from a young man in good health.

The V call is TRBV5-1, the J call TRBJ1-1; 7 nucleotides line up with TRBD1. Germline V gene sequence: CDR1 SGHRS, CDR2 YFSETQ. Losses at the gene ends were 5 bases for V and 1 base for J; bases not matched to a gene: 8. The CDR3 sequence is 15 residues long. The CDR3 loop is CASRAVAGGNTEAFF. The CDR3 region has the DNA TGCGCCAGCAGAGCCGTGGCAGGGGGGAACACTGAAGCTTTCTTT.

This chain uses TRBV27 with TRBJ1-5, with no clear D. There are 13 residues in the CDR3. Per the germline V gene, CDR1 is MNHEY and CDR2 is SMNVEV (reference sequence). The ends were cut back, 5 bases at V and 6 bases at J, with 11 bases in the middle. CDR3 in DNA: TGTGCCAGCAGTCCACAGTCGGGTCAGCCCCAGCATTTT. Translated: CASSPQSGQPQHF.

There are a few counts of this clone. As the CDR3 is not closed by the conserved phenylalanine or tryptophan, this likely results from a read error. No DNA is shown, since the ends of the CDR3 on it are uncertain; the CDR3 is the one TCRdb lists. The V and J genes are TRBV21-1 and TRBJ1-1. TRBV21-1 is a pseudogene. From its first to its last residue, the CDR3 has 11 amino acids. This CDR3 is CASSTPGPPPI.

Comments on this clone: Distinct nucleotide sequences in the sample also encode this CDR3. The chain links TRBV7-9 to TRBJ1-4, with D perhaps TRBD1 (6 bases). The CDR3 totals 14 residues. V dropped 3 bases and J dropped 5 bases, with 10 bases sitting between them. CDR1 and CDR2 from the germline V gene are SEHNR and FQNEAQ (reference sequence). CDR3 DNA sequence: TGTGCCAGCAGCTTGACAGGAACAAATGAAAAACTGTTTTTT. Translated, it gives CASSLTGTNEKLFF.

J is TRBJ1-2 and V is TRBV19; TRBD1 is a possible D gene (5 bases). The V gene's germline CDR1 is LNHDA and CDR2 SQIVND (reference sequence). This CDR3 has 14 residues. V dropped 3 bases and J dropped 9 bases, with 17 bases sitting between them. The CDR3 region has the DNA TGTGCCAGTAGTATGTCTAATATGGGACCCAGCTACACCTTC. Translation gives CASSMSNMGPSYTF.

The CDR3 loop is CASSPTGGQGIGYTF. The CDR3 region has the DNA TGTGCCAGCAGCCCCACGGGGGGACAGGGAATTGGCTACACCTTC. V and J are TRBV7-3 and TRBJ1-2, with 9 bases that match TRBD1. Trimming cost V 5 bases and J 7 bases; bases outside gene matches: 11. The CDR3 is 15 amino acids. CDR1 SGHTA and CDR2 FQGTGA come from the germline V gene.

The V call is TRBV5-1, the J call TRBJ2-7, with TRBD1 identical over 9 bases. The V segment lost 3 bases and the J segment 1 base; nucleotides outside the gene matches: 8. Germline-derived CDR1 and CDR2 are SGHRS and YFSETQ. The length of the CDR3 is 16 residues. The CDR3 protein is CASSSTPGQGSYEQYF. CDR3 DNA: TGCGCCAGCAGCTCGACGCCGGGACAGGGTTCCTACGAGCAGTACTTC. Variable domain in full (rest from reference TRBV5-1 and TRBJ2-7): KAGVTQTPRYLIKTRGQQVTLSCSPISGHRSVSWYQQTPGQGLQFLFEYFSETQRNKGNFPGRFSGRQFSNSRSEMNVSTLELGDSALYLCASSSTPGQGSYEQYFGPGTRLTVT.

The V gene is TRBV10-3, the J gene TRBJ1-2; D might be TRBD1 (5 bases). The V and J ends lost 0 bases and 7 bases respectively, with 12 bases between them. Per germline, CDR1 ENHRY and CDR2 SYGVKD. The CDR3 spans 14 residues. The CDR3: CAISESQGGSGYTF. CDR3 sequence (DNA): TGTGCCATCAGTGAGTCCCAGGGAGGGTCTGGCTACACCTTC.

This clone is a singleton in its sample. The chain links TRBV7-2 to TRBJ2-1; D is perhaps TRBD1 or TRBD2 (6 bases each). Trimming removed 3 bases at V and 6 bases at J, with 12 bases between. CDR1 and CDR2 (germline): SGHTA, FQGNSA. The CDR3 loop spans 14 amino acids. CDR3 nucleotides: TGTGCCAGCAGCTTTCGGGGGCCGGGCAATGAGCAGTTCTTC. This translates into CASSFRGPGNEQFF.

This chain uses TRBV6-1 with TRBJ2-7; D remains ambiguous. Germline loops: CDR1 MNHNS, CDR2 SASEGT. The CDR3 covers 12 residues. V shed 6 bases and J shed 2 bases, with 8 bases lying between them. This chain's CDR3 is CASRGPAYEQYF. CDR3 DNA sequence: TGTGCCAGCAGAGGACCCGCCTACGAGCAGTACTTC.

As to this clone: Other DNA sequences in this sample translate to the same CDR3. The CDR3 DNA is TGCGCCAGCAGCTTGTCGACCAGGGGAAATTCACCCCTCCACTTT. Translating it yields CASSLSTRGNSPLHF. This chain connects TRBV5-1 to TRBJ1-6; D might be TRBD1 (6 bases). The CDR3 sequence is 15 residues long. Trimming removed 1 base at V and 7 bases at J, with 12 bases between. CDR1 and CDR2 (germline): SGHRS, YFSETQ. The entire variable domain, with the rest obtained from reference TRBV5-1 and TRBJ1-6, is as follows: KAGVTQTPRYLIKTRGQQVTLSCSPISGHRSVSWYQQTPGQGLQFLFEYFSETQRNKGNFPGRFSGRQFSNSRSEMNVSTLELGDSALYLCASSLSTRGNSPLHFGNGTRLTVT.

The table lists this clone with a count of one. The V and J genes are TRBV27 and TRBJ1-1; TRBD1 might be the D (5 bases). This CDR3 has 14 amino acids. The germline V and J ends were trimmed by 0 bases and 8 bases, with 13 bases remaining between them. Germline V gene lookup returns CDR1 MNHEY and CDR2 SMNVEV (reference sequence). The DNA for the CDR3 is TGTGCCAGCAGTTTATCCTGGGGATGGGGGGAAGCTTTCTTT. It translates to CASSLSWGWGEAFF.

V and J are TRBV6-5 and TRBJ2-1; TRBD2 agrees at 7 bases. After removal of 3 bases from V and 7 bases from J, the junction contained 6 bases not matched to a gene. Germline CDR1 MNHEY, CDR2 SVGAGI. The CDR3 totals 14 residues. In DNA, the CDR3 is TGTGCCAGCAGTTATAACGGGAGGTCGAATGAGCAGTTCTTC. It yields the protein CASSYNGRSNEQFF.

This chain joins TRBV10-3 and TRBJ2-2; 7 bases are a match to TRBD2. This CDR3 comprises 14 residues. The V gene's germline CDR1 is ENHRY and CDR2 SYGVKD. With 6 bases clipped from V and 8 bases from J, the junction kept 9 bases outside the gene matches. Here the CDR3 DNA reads TGTGCCATCAGCCTACTAGCGTCGGAAGGGGAGCTGTTTTTT. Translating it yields CAISLLASEGELFF.

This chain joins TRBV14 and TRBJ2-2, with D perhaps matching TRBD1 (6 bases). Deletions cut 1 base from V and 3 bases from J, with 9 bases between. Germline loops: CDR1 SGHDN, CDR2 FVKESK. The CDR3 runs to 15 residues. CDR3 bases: TGTGCCAGCAGCCAAGTCTCAGGGGACACCGGGGAGCTGTTTTTT. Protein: CASSQVSGDTGELFF. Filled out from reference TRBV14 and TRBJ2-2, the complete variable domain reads EAGVTQFPSHSVIEKGQTVTLRCDPISGHDNLYWYRRVMGKEIKFLLHFVKESKQDESGMPNNRFLAERTGGTYSTLKVQPAELEDSGVYFCASSQVSGDTGELFFGEGSRLTVL.

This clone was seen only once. DNA for the CDR3: TGTGCCAGCAGCGTAGCCCCGGGACAGGGACCTTTCCAATCCTACAATGAGCAGTTCTTC. Protein sequence: CASSVAPGQGPFQSYNEQFF. The chain uses TRBV9 and TRBJ2-1; 9 positions agree with TRBD1. Germline values: CDR1 SGDLS, CDR2 YYNGEE. V dropped 0 bases and J dropped 1; count of bases not matched to a gene: 14. The CDR3 loop spans 20 amino acids.

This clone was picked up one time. In nucleotides, the CDR3 is TGTGCCAGCAGCTTAAGCAGAAGTGATGGCTACACCTTC. This encodes CASSLSRSDGYTF. This chain uses TRBV7-6 with TRBJ1-2; the D is unclear. CDR1 and CDR2 from the germline V gene are SGHVS and FNYEAQ. The V end was cut by 2 bases, the J end by 6 bases, with 10 bases between. The CDR3 contains 13 residues.

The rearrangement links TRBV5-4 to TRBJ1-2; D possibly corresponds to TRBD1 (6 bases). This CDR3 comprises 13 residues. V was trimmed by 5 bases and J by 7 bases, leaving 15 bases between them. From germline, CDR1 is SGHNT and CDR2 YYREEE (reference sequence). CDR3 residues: CASSYPQGSGYTF. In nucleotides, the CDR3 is TGTGCCAGCAGTTATCCTCAGGGGAGTGGCTACACCTTC.

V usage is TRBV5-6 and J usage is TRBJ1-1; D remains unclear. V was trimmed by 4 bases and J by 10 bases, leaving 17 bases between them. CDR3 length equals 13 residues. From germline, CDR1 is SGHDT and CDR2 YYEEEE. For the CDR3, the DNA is TGTGCCAGCAGCATAAGAGCGCGAAGTGGAGCTTTCTTT. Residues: CASSIRARSGAFF.

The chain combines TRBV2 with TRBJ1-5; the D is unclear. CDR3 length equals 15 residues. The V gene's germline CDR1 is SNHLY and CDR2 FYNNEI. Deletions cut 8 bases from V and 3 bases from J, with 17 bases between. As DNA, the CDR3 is TGTGCCAGCTCACTGACCGACGGGTTCAATCAGCCCCAGCATTTT. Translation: CASSLTDGFNQPQHF.

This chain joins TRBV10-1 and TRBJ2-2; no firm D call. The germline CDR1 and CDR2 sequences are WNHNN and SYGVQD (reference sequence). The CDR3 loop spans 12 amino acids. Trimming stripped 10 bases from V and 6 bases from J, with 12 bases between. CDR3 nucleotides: TGCGCCAATACAACGAGGTCCGGGGAGCTGTTTTTT. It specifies CANTTRSGELFF.